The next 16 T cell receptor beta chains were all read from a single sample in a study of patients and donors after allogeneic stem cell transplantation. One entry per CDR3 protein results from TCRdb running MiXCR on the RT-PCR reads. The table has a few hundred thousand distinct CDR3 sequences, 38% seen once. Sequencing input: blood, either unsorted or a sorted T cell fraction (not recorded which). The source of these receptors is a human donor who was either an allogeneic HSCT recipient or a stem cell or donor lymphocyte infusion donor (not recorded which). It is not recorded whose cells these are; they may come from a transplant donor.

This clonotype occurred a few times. In nucleotides, the CDR3 is TGCAGTGCTAGTTTAAGCATAGGCAATCAGCCCCAGCATTTT. Encoded protein: CSASLSIGNQPQHF. The chain combines TRBV20-1 with TRBJ1-5, with unresolved D. Germline values: CDR1 DFQATT, CDR2 SNEGSKA (reference sequence). The CDR3 runs 14 residues. Trimming left V 3 bases short and J 2 bases short, with 11 bases between.

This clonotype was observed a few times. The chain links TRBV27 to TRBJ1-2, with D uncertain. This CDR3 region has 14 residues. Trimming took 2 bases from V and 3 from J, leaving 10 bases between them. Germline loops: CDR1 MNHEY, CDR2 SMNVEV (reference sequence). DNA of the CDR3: TGTGCCAGCAGTTTAAGAGGGTTCGACTATGGCTACACCTTC. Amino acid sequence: CASSLRGFDYGYTF.

The CDR3 region has the DNA TGTGCCACCAGTGACCGAGACAGGGCTTACGAGCAGTACTTC. This gives the protein CATSDRDRAYEQYF. V and J are TRBV24-1 and TRBJ2-7; 7 bases line up with TRBD1. CDR1 KGHDR and CDR2 SFDVKD come from the germline V gene. The length of the CDR3 is 14 residues. The V gene end was trimmed by 4 bases and the J gene end by 4 bases; junction bases not matched to a gene: 6.

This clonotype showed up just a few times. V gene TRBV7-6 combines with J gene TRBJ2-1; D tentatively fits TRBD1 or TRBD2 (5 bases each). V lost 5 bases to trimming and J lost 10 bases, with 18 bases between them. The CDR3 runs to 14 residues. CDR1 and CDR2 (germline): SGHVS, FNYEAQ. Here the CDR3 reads CASSTSRGAGEQFF. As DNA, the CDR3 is TGTGCCAGCAGCACGTCCCGAGGGGCAGGAGAGCAGTTCTTC.

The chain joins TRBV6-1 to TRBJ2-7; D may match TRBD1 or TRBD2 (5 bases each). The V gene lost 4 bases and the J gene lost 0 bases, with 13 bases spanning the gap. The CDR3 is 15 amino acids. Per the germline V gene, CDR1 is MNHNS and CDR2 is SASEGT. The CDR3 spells CASSVSHGGSYEQYF. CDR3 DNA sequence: TGTGCCAGCAGTGTGAGCCATGGGGGCTCCTACGAGCAGTACTTC.

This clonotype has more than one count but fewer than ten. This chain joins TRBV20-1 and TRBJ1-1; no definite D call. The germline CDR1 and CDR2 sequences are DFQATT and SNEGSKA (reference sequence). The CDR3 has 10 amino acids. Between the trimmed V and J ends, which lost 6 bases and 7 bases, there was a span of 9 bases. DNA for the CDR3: TGCAGTGCGATGGTGGTTGAAGCTTTCTTT. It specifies CSAMVVEAFF.

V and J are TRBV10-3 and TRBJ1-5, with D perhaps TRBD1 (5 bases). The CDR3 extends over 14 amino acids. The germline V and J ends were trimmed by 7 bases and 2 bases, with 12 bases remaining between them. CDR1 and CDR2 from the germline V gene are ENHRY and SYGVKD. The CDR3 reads CAIKFIQGNQPQHF. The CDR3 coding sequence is TGTGCCATCAAATTTATACAGGGCAATCAGCCCCAGCATTTT.

DNA for the CDR3: TGTGCCAGCAGCCCGACAGGATCTCAGCCCCAGCATTTT. This codes for CASSPTGSQPQHF. The genes are TRBV6-5 and TRBJ1-5; tentative D call: TRBD1 (6 bases). The germline V gene has CDR1 MNHEY and CDR2 SVGAGI. The V and J ends lost 6 bases and 6 bases respectively, with 12 bases between them. The CDR3 runs to 13 residues.

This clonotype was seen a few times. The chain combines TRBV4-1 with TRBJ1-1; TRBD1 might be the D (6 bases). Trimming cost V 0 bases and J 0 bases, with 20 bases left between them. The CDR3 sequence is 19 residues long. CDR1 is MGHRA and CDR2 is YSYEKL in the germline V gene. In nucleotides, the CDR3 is TGCGCCAGCAGCCAAGATGTCAGCGGCTGGGGGGCGGTGAACACTGAAGCTTTCTTT. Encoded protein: CASSQDVSGWGAVNTEAFF.

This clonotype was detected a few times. The CDR3 nucleotides read TGCAGTGCTAGAACAGACGGCAATCAGCCCCAGCATTTT. Translation: CSARTDGNQPQHF. The gene calls are TRBV20-1 and TRBJ1-5, with unresolved D. Germline loops: CDR1 DFQATT, CDR2 SNEGSKA (reference sequence). Trimming took 2 bases from V and 2 from J, leaving 7 bases between them. CDR3 length: 13 amino acids.

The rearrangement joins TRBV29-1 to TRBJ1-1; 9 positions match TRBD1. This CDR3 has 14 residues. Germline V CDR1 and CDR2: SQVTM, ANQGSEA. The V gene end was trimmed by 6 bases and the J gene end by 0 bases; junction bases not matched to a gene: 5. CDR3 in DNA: TGCAGCGTCTTCGGGACAGGGATGAACACTGAAGCTTTCTTT. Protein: CSVFGTGMNTEAFF.

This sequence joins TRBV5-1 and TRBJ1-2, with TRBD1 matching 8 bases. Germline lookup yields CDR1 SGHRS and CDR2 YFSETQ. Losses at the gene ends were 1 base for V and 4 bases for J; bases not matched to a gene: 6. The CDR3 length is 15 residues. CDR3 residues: CASSLIPGQAYGYTF. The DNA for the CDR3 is TGCGCCAGCAGCTTGATACCGGGACAGGCCTATGGCTACACCTTC.

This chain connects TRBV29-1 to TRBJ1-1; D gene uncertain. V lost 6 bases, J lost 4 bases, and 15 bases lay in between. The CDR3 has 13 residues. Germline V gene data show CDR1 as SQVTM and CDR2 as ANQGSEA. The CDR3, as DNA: TGCAGCGTCGAACCTGGGGAGGGCACTGAAGCTTTCTTT. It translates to CSVEPGEGTEAFF.

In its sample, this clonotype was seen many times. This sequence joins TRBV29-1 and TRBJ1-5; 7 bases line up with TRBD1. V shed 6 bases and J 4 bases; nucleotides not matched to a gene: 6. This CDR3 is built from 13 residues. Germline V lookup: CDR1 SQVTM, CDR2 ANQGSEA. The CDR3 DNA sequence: TGCAGCGTACGCGGGACAGAAAATCAGCCCCAGCATTTT. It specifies CSVRGTENQPQHF.

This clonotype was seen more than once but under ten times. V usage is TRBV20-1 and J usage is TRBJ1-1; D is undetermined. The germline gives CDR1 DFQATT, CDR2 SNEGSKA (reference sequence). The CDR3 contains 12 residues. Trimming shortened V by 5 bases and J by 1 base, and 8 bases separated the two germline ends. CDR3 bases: TGCAGTGCTCCTCCCGGGAACACTGAAGCTTTCTTT. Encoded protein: CSAPPGNTEAFF.

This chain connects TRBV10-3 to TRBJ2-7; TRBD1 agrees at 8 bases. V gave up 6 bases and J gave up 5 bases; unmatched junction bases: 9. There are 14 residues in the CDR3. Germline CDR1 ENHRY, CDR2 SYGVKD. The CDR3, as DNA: TGTGCCATCAGGCAGGGGACAGGTCCAAACGAGCAGTACTTC. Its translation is CAIRQGTGPNEQYF.